This TCR beta chain was profiled in a study of neoadjuvant anti-PD-1 for oral cavity cancer. The wider study: Patients mostly received three to four biweekly nivolumab doses at 3 mg/kg before surgery.

Profiling relied on immunoSEQ multiplex PCR, and the TCRdb table lists in-frame clones only, not all of them. This table holds approximately 37,000 clones, about 86% found once. No culture or expansion preceded analysis of these blood cells. Study-wide points: With a few patients per group, TCR findings need larger cohorts.

Germline V gives CDR1 WNHNN, CDR2 SYGVQD (reference sequence). The CDR3 is 15 residues long. V lost 3 bases, J lost 6 bases, and 9 bases stayed unmatched. As to this clone: As yet, its antigen is unknown.

This TCR came from a person aged 40 to 85 with oral cavity squamous cell carcinoma. The starting material was PBMCs, obtained before nivolumab (anti-PD-1) treatment. The rearrangement joins TRBV10-1 to TRBJ2-7, with 9 bases that match TRBD2. Here the CDR3 DNA reads TGCGCCAGCAGTGATGTAGCGGGGGACCTCTCCGAGCAGTACTTC. This encodes CASSDVAGDLSEQYF.